This T cell receptor beta chain was recovered during a study of T cells in localized non-small cell lung cancer. Overall study results and limits: A single tumor region was sequenced, leaving heterogeneity possible. Overall survival was longer when the density of T cells in the blood was higher. T cell clonality was highest in uninvolved adjacent lung, above tumor. A median of about 50 clones ranked among the top 100 in tumor appeared in adjacent lung.

Of note for this clone: The antigen remains unidentified.

The V gene's germline CDR1 is SGHTA and CDR2 FQGNSA. V was trimmed by 3 bases and J by 2 bases, leaving 9 bases between them. The CDR3 sequence is 14 residues long. Repertoires were generated with immunoSEQ multiplex PCR, while TCRdb's copy carries only in-frame clones and drops some. The sample yields tens of thousands of clones, approximately 90% seen once. The chain joins TRBV7-2 to TRBJ2-3; D perhaps matches TRBD1 (5 bases). Sequencing was performed on peripheral blood, taken before any cancer treatment. This TCR was recovered from a female donor older than 55 with stage I lung adenocarcinoma. CDR3 sequence reads: CASSLGLPTDTQYF. In DNA form, the CDR3 reads TGTGCCAGCAGCTTGGGGCTACCCACAGATACGCAGTATTTT. The full variable domain, rest sourced from reference TRBV7-2 and TRBJ2-3, is GAGVSQSPSNKVTEKGKDVELRCDPISGHTALYWYRQSLGQGLEFLIYFQGNSAPDKSGLPSDRFSAERTGGSVSTLTIQRTQQEDSAVYLCASSLGLPTDTQYFGPGTRLTVL.